The source of this T cell receptor (beta chain) is a study of blood T cell repertoires in COVID-19 (dated by TCRdb to the early 2020s). About the study as a whole: Samples from collaborators originated in the United States, Italy and Spain and spanned both the acute and convalescent phases of COVID-19. The prospective study material was composed of cDNA or gDNA derived from T cells, B-cell-depleted T cells, or PBMCs. The repertoires were made available in a free public database intended to serve as a resource for research on the immune response to SARS-CoV-2. Deeply sampled blood TCRbeta repertoires from subjects exposed to, actively infected with, or recovered from COVID-19 were included in the dataset. The samples were drawn from the first 160 participants of the ongoing ImmuneRACE study and from more than 1,000 subjects provided by 6 global collaborators. Where available, HLA class I and class II types were taken from metadata supplied by the sample provider and were not determined by assay-based typing. Sample metadata almost always included a de-identified subject ID, COVID-19 status, age in years and sex. General conclusions and limits of the study: The quantity of clinical and demographic metadata differed by source and by participant and was supplied without curation.

TCRbeta CDR3 regions were amplified from genomic DNA by means of the immunoSEQ Assay, a bias-controlled multiplex PCR. The original methods were these. Within the assay, amplification of reference gene primers was used to estimate how many nucleated cells each sample contained. To quantify the absolute abundance of each unique TCRbeta CDR3 rearrangement, sequence reads were collapsed and filtered. For each sample, productive Simpson clonality was calculated as the square root of Simpson's diversity index over productive rearrangements. In TCRdb, the immuneACCESS table is reduced to in-frame sequences with V and J assigned. These tables do not hold every clone; where another copy was compared, an unresolved V gene accounts for under half, and the others remain unexplained. The V and J calls and clone size come from that table; D and trimming were worked out from the DNA. The sample has over 120,000 clones on record, roughly four fifths of them singletons. 3.5% to 4.5% of the sample is held by the ten biggest clonotypes.

Spanning cysteine to phenylalanine, the CDR3 consists of 15 amino acids. Only the CDR3 region is kept as DNA, spanning 45 bases read in frame from base 1. From V the trimming removes 8 bases and from J it removes 4 bases, while the gene matches leave 10 bases of the junction unaccounted for. Reading the germline V gene gives CDR1 MDHEN and CDR2 SYDVKM. Worth noting for this clone: What antigen it recognizes has not been identified. It has no much larger one-base neighbor in the sample; base qualities were not kept.

Each collaborating institution followed its own protocols to collect whole blood in K2EDTA tubes. For TCRbeta analysis, collaborator samples were shipped as frozen whole blood, as isolated PBMCs, or as DNA extracted from either sample type. The sequence derives from a woman aged 55-69 years with acute or convalescent COVID-19. The sequenced sample consisted of peripheral blood. Recombination joined TRBV28 with TRBJ1-2, with 10 bases in between that match TRBD1. This receptor has the CDR3 CASRGGQGPTYGYTF. The sequenced DNA: TGTGCCAGCCGTGGGGGACAGGGGCCCACCTATGGCTACACCTTC.